This is a list of T cell receptor beta chains from one sample in a study of graft-versus-host responses after intestinal transplantation. The table came from immunoSEQ multiplex PCR; TCRdb's copy has only in-frame clones and leaves some out. The table shows 80,000 to 85,000 clones, with about nine tenths occurring only once. These TCRs' antigens remain unknown. The source was unstimulated CD4+ T cells sorted from spleen or lymph node cells, collected before intestinal transplant. These receptors were taken from a human donor who received an intestinal transplant. Both conserved end residues are part of each CDR3. The D gene is left open where the match is weak. Only part of the rows carry a size: once, few, many, or a class if the clone is expanded.

J gene	clone size	V gene	D gene	CDR3 DNA	CDR3 protein
TRBJ2-1	once	TRBV18	-	TGTGCCAGCTCACTCTTGGCTAGCTCCTACAATGAGCAGTTCTTC	CASSLLASSYNEQFF
TRBJ2-7	-	TRBV7-2	TRBD1	TGTGCCAGCAGCCTCCAGACAGGGTCTCGCTACGAGCAGTACTTC	CASSLQTGSRYEQYF
TRBJ2-5	-	TRBV5-1	TRBD2	TGCGCCAGCAGCTTGACGGGACTAGGGGAGACCCAGTACTTC	CASSLTGLGETQYF
TRBJ2-1	-	TRBV15	TRBD2	TGTGCCACCAGCAGAGATCGGCAGCGGGGGGGGTTTGAGCAGTTCTTC	CATSRDRQRGGFEQFF
TRBJ1-4	-	TRBV7-2	-	TGTGCCAGCAGCAGGACAAGAGTAAATGAAAAACTGTTTTTT	CASSRTRVNEKLFF
TRBJ2-7	once	TRBV30	-	TGTGCCTGGAGCTTGACAAGACTAAACGAGCAGTACTTC	CAWSLTRLNEQYF
TRBJ2-1	-	TRBV2	TRBD1	TGTGCCAGCAGGGTCGCTAGACAGGGGGGTGAGCAGTTCTTC	CASRVARQGGEQFF
TRBJ2-7	-	TRBV10-3	-	TGTGCCATCAGTGAGTTCGCCGGGGACGAGCAGTACTTC	CAISEFAGDEQYF
TRBJ2-5	-	TRBV9	TRBD1	TGTGCCAGCAGTTCTACCGGGACAGGGTTCCGAGAGACCCAGTACTTC	CASSSTGTGFRETQYF
TRBJ1-6	-	TRBV11-1	-	TGTGCCAGCCGTAACAGGAGCAATAATTCACCCCTCCACTTT	CASRNRSNNSPLHF
TRBJ1-1	-	TRBV27	TRBD1	TGTGCCAGCAGTTTTATACAGGGGGCTTTCACTGAAGCTTTCTTT	CASSFIQGAFTEAFF
TRBJ2-1	-	TRBV13	TRBD2	TGTGCCAGCAGCCGACGGGCGGGGGGGCGAGGATCCTACAATGAGCAGTTCTTC	CASSRRAGGRGSYNEQFF
TRBJ2-1	-	TRBV6-6	TRBD2	TGTGCCAGCAGGTTAGCGGGGGCTTACAATGAGCAGTTCTTC	CASRLAGAYNEQFF
TRBJ2-5	-	TRBV7-6	-	TGTGCCAGCAGCTTAGGTACTAGGGCAAGGCAAATTCCGGAGACCCAGTACTTC	CASSLGTRARQIPETQYF
TRBJ2-7	-	TRBV7-9	TRBD1	TGTGCCAGCAGCTTAGGGGCTCGACAGGGGCTCGACGAGCAGTACTTC	CASSLGARQGLDEQYF
TRBJ2-1	-	TRBV7-9	TRBD1	TGTGCCAGCAGCTTGTTTACCGGGACAGGCCACAATGAGCAGTTCTTC	CASSLFTGTGHNEQFF
TRBJ1-5	-	TRBV19	TRBD1	TGTGCCAGTAGTCATTTCTCCGGGACAGGGGATAGCAATCAGCCCCAGCATTTT	CASSHFSGTGDSNQPQHF